This TCR beta chain was recovered during a study of quantifying T cell responses using KT2 cells. Turning to the study itself: cDNA was made from DNase-treated RNA using alpha and beta constant primers.

V was shortened by 0 bases and J by 0 bases, with 12 bases between the two germline ends. CDR3 length: 17 residues. CDR1 SGHAT and CDR2 FQNNGV come from the germline V gene. General study findings and limits: Detection of KT2 sequences held at the lowest tested level, about one cell per 100,000 PBMC.

A single-stranded UMI oligo with SP2 sequence was ligated to cDNA 3' ends. First-round PCR used 3 to 4 cycles and beta primers RC1.1 and RC1.2 covering TRBC1 and TRBC2. MiXCR, applied by TCRdb to the UMI-ligation and nested PCR reads, yields one record per CDR3 protein. Seen here are tens of thousands of distinct CDR3 sequences, 7.3% observed once, and the top ten hold around 14%. KT2 cells were mixed with fixed PBMC numbers at varying ratios. This clonotype was observed at least ten times. The antigen is unknown. The source is a human donor. Material for sequencing was PBMCs spiked with cells of the T cell clone KT2. The chain carries TRBV11-2 and TRBJ1-3; D is unclear. CDR3 in amino acids: CASSLEGVASSGNTIYF. The CDR3 nucleotides are TGTGCCAGCAGCTTAGAAGGTGTCGCCAGCTCTGGAAACACCATATATTTT.